The 31 T cell receptor beta chains below were found in one sample sequenced in a study of regulatory T cells in long-lasting Graves disease. Relying on iRepertoire HTBI primers and Arm-PCR of CDR3 regions, the team built TCR beta libraries. TCRdb itself ran the multiplex PCR reads through MiXCR, one entry per CDR3 protein. Altogether 300,000 or so distinct CDR3 sequences are present, 15% to 20% being singletons, with the ten largest covering less than 35%. Indicated time point: persistent/refractory GD, antithyroid drugs over 5 years with positive TRAb. Scientists built the TCR library using RNA that was extracted from PBMCs. Sample: peripheral blood mononuclear cells (PBMCs), taken when the disease was refractory, from a patient treated with antithyroid drugs. The source is a female donor with Graves disease.

This clonotype was seen more than once but under ten times. The chain joins TRBV5-1 to TRBJ2-1; D is unresolved. Trimming cost V 4 bases and J 9 bases, with 11 bases left between them. The CDR3 sequence is 12 residues long. Germline V CDR1 and CDR2: SGHRS, YFSETQ. This CDR3 is CASSAQLGEQFF. In nucleotides, the CDR3 is TGCGCCAGCAGCGCGCAGTTAGGTGAGCAGTTCTTC.

This clonotype has ten or more counts. The rearrangement links TRBV29-1 to TRBJ2-7; TRBD2 matches 7 bases. The ends lost 4 bases at V and 2 bases at J; junction bases unmatched: 8. Germline CDR1 reads SQVTM; CDR2 reads ANQGSEA. The CDR3 is 14 amino acids. The chain's CDR3 is CSVVRGDGPYEQYF. The CDR3 nucleotides read TGCAGCGTTGTTCGGGGGGATGGACCCTACGAGCAGTACTTC.

This clonotype was seen a few times. The genes are TRBV5-1 and TRBJ1-2, with 7 nucleotides matching TRBD1. Germline CDR1 reads SGHRS; CDR2 reads YFSETQ. With V trimmed by 4 bases and J by 6 bases, 6 bases remained unmatched. The CDR3 loop spans 13 amino acids. The CDR3 DNA sequence: TGCGCCAGCAGCGGCGGGACAGAGAATGGCTACACCTTC. Its translation is CASSGGTENGYTF. Together with reference TRBV5-1 and TRBJ1-2, the CDR3 gives the full variable domain: KAGVTQTPRYLIKTRGQQVTLSCSPISGHRSVSWYQQTPGQGLQFLFEYFSETQRNKGNFPGRFSGRQFSNSRSEMNVSTLELGDSALYLCASSGGTENGYTFGSGTRLTVV.

A word on this clonotype: This may be a read error, as it is one base from a much larger clone. The rearrangement joins TRBV11-2 to TRBJ1-2; weak D call: TRBD1 (5 bases). This CDR3 is built from 14 residues. The germline V gene encodes CDR1 SGHAT and CDR2 FQNNGV. Trimming took 5 bases from V and 5 from J, leaving 15 bases between them. This CDR3 is CASSLEGLAYGYTF. The CDR3 nucleotides read TGTGCCAGCAGCCTCGAGGGACTGGCTTATGGCTACACCTTC.

This clonotype has only a few counts. This rearrangement joins TRBV5-6 to TRBJ1-1; 8 nucleotides align to TRBD1. The germline V gene has CDR1 SGHDT and CDR2 YYEEEE. The CDR3 is made up of 14 amino acids. The junction had 10 bases not matched to a gene; V was cut back by 4 bases and J by 8 bases. The CDR3 DNA is TGTGCCAGCAGCATCGGACAGGGAGGTAGGGAAGCTTTCTTT. This gives the protein CASSIGQGGREAFF.

V and J are TRBV30 and TRBJ2-7; no clear D. This CDR3 is built from 12 residues. Per germline, CDR1 GTSNPN and CDR2 SVGIG (reference sequence). The V end lost 5 bases, the J end lost 6 bases, and 14 bases lay between the germline ends. CDR3 region: CAWGSRRSEQYF. The CDR3 DNA reads TGTGCCTGGGGCAGCCGGCGAAGCGAGCAGTACTTC.

In this sample, this clonotype turned up many times. The junction departs from germline at one end; a sequencing error may be responsible. The rearrangement uses TRBV5-1 and TRBJ2-2; the D is unclear. Germline values: CDR1 SGHRS, CDR2 YFSETQ. CDR3 length equals 14 residues. For the CDR3, the DNA is TGTGCCAGCAGCTTAGGGACGAACACCGGGGAGCTGTTTTTT. Its translation: CASSLGTNTGELFF.

This clonotype has at least ten counts. One end of the junction does not line up with germline, which may come from a read error. The rearrangement links TRBV5-1 to TRBJ1-2, with 7 nucleotides matching TRBD1. CDR1 is SGHRS and CDR2 is YFSETQ in the germline V gene. The CDR3 is 14 residues long. CDR3 sequence reads: CASSPGQANYGYTF. The CDR3, as DNA: TGTGCCAGCAGCCCAGGACAGGCTAACTATGGCTACACCTTC.

The CDR3 sequence is CAGRGSQETQYF. The DNA of the CDR3 is TGTGCCGGACGAGGGAGCCAAGAGACCCAGTACTTC. J is TRBJ2-5 and V is TRBV7-9; possible D gene TRBD2, 5 bases. CDR1 and CDR2 (germline): SEHNR, FQNEAQ (reference sequence). The CDR3 length is 12 residues. Between the trimmed V and J ends, which lost 11 bases and 1 base, there was a span of 11 bases.

This clonotype came up many times. The V and J genes are TRBV12-3 or TRBV12-4 and TRBJ1-6, with D perhaps TRBD1 (5 bases). This CDR3 region has 14 residues. Trimming took 6 bases from V and 3 from J, leaving 9 bases between them. DNA of the CDR3: TGTGCCAGCAGATTGGACAACTATAATTCACCCCTCCACTTT. This gives the protein CASRLDNYNSPLHF.

In the case of this clonotype: A far larger clone is one nucleotide away, so this likely arose from a read error. The chain links TRBV10-3 to TRBJ1-5, with 7 bases matching TRBD1. This CDR3 has 14 amino acids. V shed 5 bases, J shed 6 bases, and the junction held 7 bases outside the gene matches. Germline V gives CDR1 ENHRY, CDR2 SYGVKD. The CDR3 sequence is CAISLRGRSQPQHF. The CDR3 DNA sequence: TGTGCCATCAGTCTAAGGGGGCGAAGTCAGCCCCAGCATTTT.

The chain links TRBV5-6 to TRBJ1-4; D unclear. Trimming removed 0 bases at V and 0 bases at J, with 9 bases between. Germline-derived CDR1 and CDR2 are SGHDT and YYEEEE. This CDR3 has 16 residues. In DNA form, the CDR3 reads TGTGCCAGCAGCTTGGGAGGCGGAGCAACTAATGAAAAACTGTTTTTT. As protein: CASSLGGGATNEKLFF.

This clonotype was recorded many times. The V call is TRBV28, the J call TRBJ1-6; no firm D call. CDR3 length: 13 amino acids. Trimming shortened V by 6 bases and J by 3 bases, and 6 bases separated the two germline ends. Germline V gives CDR1 MDHEN, CDR2 SYDVKM. The CDR3 here is CASSEHYNSPLHF. As DNA, the CDR3 is TGTGCCAGCAGCGAACACTATAATTCACCCCTCCACTTT. The whole variable domain, filled in from reference TRBV28 and TRBJ1-6, reads DVKVTQSSRYLVKRTGEKVFLECVQDMDHENMFWYRQDPGLGLRLIYFSYDVKMKEKGDIPEGYSVSREKKERFSLILESASTNQTSMYLCASSEHYNSPLHFGNGTRLTVT.

The chain recombines TRBV7-9 with TRBJ2-7; TRBD2 matches 7 bases. The CDR3 spans 15 residues. Unmatched junction bases numbered 8, after V lost 4 bases and J lost 2 bases. The germline V gene encodes CDR1 SEHNR and CDR2 FQNEAQ (reference sequence). CDR3 sequence: CASSSRLAAAYEQYF. For the CDR3, the DNA is TGTGCCAGCAGCTCGCGACTAGCCGCCGCCTACGAGCAGTACTTC. The full variable domain, its missing parts supplied by reference TRBV7-9 and TRBJ2-7, is DTGVSQNPRHKITKRGQNVTFRCDPISEHNRLYWYRQTLGQGPEFLTYFQNEAQLEKSRLLSDRFSAERPKGSFSTLEIQRTEQGDSAMYLCASSSRLAAAYEQYFGPGTRLTVT.

The rearrangement joins TRBV20-1 to TRBJ1-1; TRBD1 might be the D (6 bases). The CDR3 is made up of 14 amino acids. The V gene's germline CDR1 is DFQATT and CDR2 SNEGSKA (reference sequence). Trimming stripped 6 bases from V and 1 base from J, with 15 bases between. The CDR3 region is CSAVRGAGNTEAFF. As DNA, the CDR3 is TGCAGTGCGGTTCGGGGGGCTGGGAACACTGAAGCTTTCTTT.

This clonotype was picked up a small number of times. The chain recombines TRBV10-3 with TRBJ1-1; D is possibly TRBD1 (6 bases). Germline lookup yields CDR1 ENHRY and CDR2 SYGVKD. This CDR3 comprises 12 residues. V dropped 3 bases and J dropped 7 bases, with 9 bases sitting between them. Here the CDR3 reads CAISEKGVEAFF. CDR3 in DNA: TGTGCCATCAGTGAAAAGGGGGTTGAAGCTTTCTTT.

The chain joins TRBV2 to TRBJ2-2; weak D call: TRBD1 (5 bases). Germline CDR1 is SNHLY and CDR2 is FYNNEI. V was pared by 6 bases and J by 9 bases, with 11 bases between. The CDR3 length is 12 residues. The CDR3 protein is CASRDNPRELFF. For the CDR3, the DNA is TGTGCCAGCAGGGACAACCCCAGGGAGCTGTTTTTT. Full variable domain (outside the CDR3, taken from reference TRBV2 and TRBJ2-2): EPEVTQTPSHQVTQMGQEVILRCVPISNHLYFYWYRQILGQKVEFLVSFYNNEISEKSEIFDDQFSVERPDGSNFTLKIRSTKLEDSAMYFCASRDNPRELFFGEGSRLTVL.

As regards this clonotype: A much larger clonotype is one base distant, so this may be a read error. This is likely a read error, given that the CDR3 carries no conserved phenylalanine or tryptophan at its end. This rearrangement joins TRBV6-5 to TRBJ1-6; D might be TRBD1 (5 bases). Deletions cut 4 bases from V and 0 bases from J, with 13 bases between. CDR1 MNHEY and CDR2 SVGAGI come from the germline V gene. The CDR3 totals 17 residues. The CDR3 coding sequence is TGTGCCAGCAGTTTTGGGGACTCAGGCTCCTATAATTCACCCCTCCACTTG. As protein: CASSFGDSGSYNSPLHL.

The CDR3 sequence is CSVELNGARETQYF. In DNA form, the CDR3 reads TGCAGCGTTGAGCTTAATGGGGCCAGGGAGACCCAGTACTTC. This chain connects TRBV29-1 to TRBJ2-5, with TRBD1 as a possible D gene (5 bases). CDR3 size: 14 residues. V was trimmed by 3 bases and J by 5 bases, leaving 16 bases between them. Germline CDR1 and CDR2: SQVTM and ANQGSEA.

Only a few counts were recorded for this clonotype. This may arise from a read error, as a much more abundant clone is one base away. This chain uses TRBV7-8 with TRBJ2-7; no definite D call. Trimming took off 3 bases at V and 0 bases at J, with 3 bases between the two ends. Germline V gene sequence: CDR1 SGHVS, CDR2 FQNEAQ. CDR3 size: 12 residues. In nucleotides, the CDR3 is TGTGCCAGCAGCTTCGCCTCCTACGAGCAGTACTTC. This translates into CASSFASYEQYF.

In its sample, this clonotype was seen many times. The J gene is TRBJ2-7, the V gene TRBV7-9; TRBD1 aligns across 7 bases. The ends lost 3 bases at V and 5 bases at J; junction bases unmatched: 4. The CDR3 contains 13 residues. The germline gives CDR1 SEHNR, CDR2 FQNEAQ (reference sequence). CDR3: CASSLGTENEQYF. The CDR3, as DNA: TGTGCCAGCAGCTTGGGGACAGAAAACGAGCAGTACTTC.

This clonotype was seen at least ten times. Here the CDR3 reads CASTPGRTNTEAFF. For the CDR3, the DNA is TGTGCCAGTACCCCCGGGCGGACTAACACTGAAGCTTTCTTT. V is TRBV19 and J is TRBJ1-1; D gene unclear. Trimming shortened V by 7 bases and J by 2 bases, and 14 bases separated the two germline ends. This CDR3 is built from 14 residues. Germline CDR1 LNHDA, CDR2 SQIVND (reference sequence).

V is TRBV13 and J is TRBJ2-3, with 12 bases identical to TRBD2. Germline V CDR1 and CDR2: PRHDT, FYEKMQ (reference sequence). V lost 4 bases to trimming and J lost 0 bases; unmatched junction nucleotides: 11. The CDR3 sequence is 19 residues long. CDR3 amino acids: CASSSPRTSGGTSTDTQYF. The CDR3 coding sequence is TGTGCCAGCAGCTCCCCCCGAACTAGCGGGGGGACTAGCACAGATACGCAGTATTTT.

This clonotype has a handful of counts. V is TRBV10-2 and J is TRBJ2-7; TRBD2 aligns across 13 bases. CDR1 and CDR2 from the germline V gene are WSHSY and SAAADI. The length of the CDR3 is 14 residues. Unmatched junction bases numbered 7, after V lost 4 bases and J lost 10 bases. The CDR3 loop is CASSAGTSGKRQYF. CDR3 coding DNA: TGCGCCAGCAGTGCAGGGACTAGCGGGAAACGTCAGTACTTC.

The chain carries TRBV12-3 or TRBV12-4 and TRBJ2-7; D assignment may be TRBD1 or TRBD2 (6 bases each). Trimming cost V 6 bases and J 3 bases, with 12 bases left between them. The CDR3 sequence is 13 residues long. The CDR3 nucleotides read TGTGCCAGCAGGCGGAGGGGGAACTACGAGCAGTACTTC. This codes for CASRRRGNYEQYF.

In its sample, this clonotype was seen a few times. CDR3 in DNA: TGTGCCACCAGCAGTGACAGGTTACTATCCGAGCAGTACTTC. Translated: CATSSDRLLSEQYF. This chain connects TRBV15 to TRBJ2-7; perhaps TRBD1 as D (6 bases). V lost 3 bases and J 6 bases, leaving 15 bases between the germline ends. The CDR3 spans 14 residues. From germline, CDR1 is LNHNV and CDR2 YYDKDF (reference sequence).

In its sample, this clonotype was seen many times. This chain joins TRBV30 and TRBJ2-7; unclear D gene. Trimming removed 1 base at V and 3 bases at J, with 1 base between. Germline CDR1 GTSNPN, CDR2 SVGIG (reference sequence). This CDR3 has 10 amino acids. CDR3 in DNA: TGTGCCTGGAGTGACTACGAGCAGTACTTC. Translating gives CAWSDYEQYF.

This clonotype has a handful of counts. The rearrangement joins TRBV27 to TRBJ2-7; D perhaps matches TRBD2 (6 bases). Trimming stripped 6 bases from V and 1 base from J, with 28 bases between. CDR1 MNHEY and CDR2 SMNVEV come from the germline V gene (reference sequence). The CDR3 extends over 19 amino acids. Written as DNA, the CDR3 is TGTGCCAGCAGCTTGACGGGACCGAGGACCAGCGGGCCTTCCTACGAGCAGTACTTC. Protein product: CASSLTGPRTSGPSYEQYF.

This clonotype has ten or more counts. The chain recombines TRBV27 with TRBJ1-1; D possibly corresponds to TRBD1 (5 bases). The CDR3 consists of 16 residues. Trimming removed 6 bases at V and 1 base at J, with 18 bases between. The germline CDR1 and CDR2 sequences are MNHEY and SMNVEV (reference sequence). This CDR3 reads CASRTYSGTGNTEAFF. The CDR3 DNA is TGTGCCAGCAGGACGTACTCAGGCACAGGGAACACTGAAGCTTTCTTT.

In its sample, this clonotype was seen many times. This chain links TRBV30 with TRBJ1-2; D is unresolved. Germline assignment: CDR1 GTSNPN and CDR2 SVGIG (reference sequence). This CDR3 comprises 14 residues. With 0 bases removed from V and 8 bases from J, the gap between germline ends came to 16 bases. The chain's CDR3 is CAWSVLRRASGYTF. The CDR3 nucleotides read TGTGCCTGGAGTGTACTGAGACGAGCAAGCGGCTACACCTTC.

Many counts were recorded for this clonotype. The V gene is TRBV5-1, the J gene TRBJ2-5, with 7 bases lining up with TRBD1. CDR3 length equals 15 residues. V dropped 4 bases and J dropped 2; count of bases not matched to a gene: 8. Germline V gene sequence: CDR1 SGHRS, CDR2 YFSETQ. The CDR3 spells CASSALGTVQETQYF. The CDR3 nucleotides are TGCGCCAGCAGCGCCCTCGGGACAGTACAAGAGACCCAGTACTTC.